This T cell receptor (beta chain) was found in a study of blood T cell repertoires in COVID-19. Measured with immunoSEQ multiplex PCR; TCRdb has only the in-frame clones, and not every one. The sample yields 200,000 or so clones, 80% to 90% seen once. Sample: peripheral blood. This clonotype was sampled from a man aged 50-59 years who had recovered from COVID-19.

The CDR3 region has the DNA TGTGCCAGTAGTATGCTGGCGGCTAGCACAGATACGCAGTATTTT. It yields the protein CASSMLAASTDTQYF. The chain joins TRBV19 to TRBJ2-3; D is ambiguous. V was cut by 3 bases and J by 0 bases, with 10 bases left in between. CDR1 and CDR2 from the germline V gene are LNHDA and SQIVND (reference sequence). The CDR3 contains 15 residues.